This T cell receptor (beta chain) was profiled in a study of Graves' ophthalmopathy and Graves' hyperthyroidism. As for the study in general: If no ophthalmopathy appeared within 18 months of follow-up, hyperthyroidism was termed stable.

Findings and limits, study-wide: Ophthalmopathy progression predictions by the model showed roughly 75% specificity and over 60% sensitivity. Blood was where most expanded thyroid clonotypes above 0.001 frequency also turned up.

As to this clonotype: What it binds is not known. A clone one base away is much larger, so this may be a read error.

Trimming removed 5 bases at V and 9 bases at J, with 14 bases between. Germline V gives CDR1 MNHNY, CDR2 SVGAGI (reference sequence). This CDR3 region has 14 residues. Certain patients, namely those with other autoimmune diseases, uncontrolled infections, pregnancy or lactation, were excluded. As the template, RNA transcripts were used to amplify TCR beta CDR3 regions. HTBI-primed RT-PCR formed the first round, and a multiplex PCR formed the second. TCRdb redid the calling of the multiplex PCR reads with MiXCR, one entry per CDR3 protein. Altogether 500,000 to 700,000 distinct CDR3 sequences are present, under 45% being singletons, with the ten largest covering 4% to 5%.

The chain uses TRBV6-6 and TRBJ1-6, with D possibly TRBD1 on 5 matching bases. The sequencing input was peripheral blood or thyroid tissue (not recorded which). The TCR was taken from an adult man with Graves' hyperthyroidism. The CDR3 DNA sequence: TGTGCCAGCAGTCCGAGACAGAGTAGTTCACCCCTCCACTTT. Protein: CASSPRQSSSPLHF.